This T cell receptor beta chain is from a study of neoadjuvant anti-PD-1 for oral cavity cancer. General observations from the study: Only a few patients per response group were TCR-analyzed; validation needed. Higher pretreatment blood Treg/Th17 ratios correlated with higher pretreatment blood and lower post-treatment tumor TCRbeta clonality. Expansion of preexisting intratumoral clones was suggested to aid response.

Notes on this clone: Its antigen remains unknown.

The CDR3 runs 12 residues. The germline gives CDR1 SEHNR, CDR2 FQNEAQ (reference sequence). Trimming stripped 4 bases from V and 5 bases from J, with 8 bases between. TCRdb's copy holds only in-frame clones and misses some; the assay was immunoSEQ multiplex PCR. The repertoire holds 6,500 to 9,000 clones, with 48% as singletons. The rearrangement uses TRBV7-9 and TRBJ1-1; D gene uncertain. The clonotype originates from a person between 35 and 79 years old with oral cavity squamous cell carcinoma. The sample consisted of tumor tissue, taken before nivolumab (anti-PD-1) treatment. The CDR3 is CASSSILTEAFF. CDR3 sequence (DNA): TGTGCCAGCAGCTCGATTTTAACTGAAGCTTTCTTT.